The 31 T cell receptor beta chains below come from one sample, sequenced in a study of CD8 T cells in Susac syndrome. The RNA input was 0.5 to 1 ug, and it was reverse transcribed with random hexamers. TCRdb processed the immunoSEQ multiplex PCR reads anew with MiXCR; each CDR3 protein has one entry. The sample includes roughly 200,000 distinct CDR3 sequences, 95% of them seen just once. Specimen: CD4+ T cells from PBMCs. These receptors all come from a human donor with multiple sclerosis.

This chain uses TRBV6-5 with TRBJ1-6; D is uncertain. The germline gives CDR1 MNHEY, CDR2 SVGAGI. The CDR3 has 16 residues. V lost 0 bases and J 0 bases, leaving 6 bases between the germline ends. The CDR3 DNA is TGTGCCAGCAGTTACTCGACGAGCTCCTATAATTCACCCCTCCACTTT. Amino acids: CASSYSTSSYNSPLHF.

This clonotype was seen only once. The chain joins TRBV12-3 or TRBV12-4 to TRBJ2-3, with 8 bases that match TRBD1. The trim removed 6 bases at V and 14 bases at J, leaving 7 bases unmatched. The length of the CDR3 is 11 residues. This CDR3 reads CASSQGQGRYF. In DNA, the CDR3 is TGTGCCAGCAGCCAAGGACAGGGAAGGTATTTT.

This chain joins TRBV12-3 or TRBV12-4 and TRBJ2-1; TRBD2 aligns across 8 bases. The ends lost 8 bases at V and 12 bases at J; junction bases unmatched: 9. The CDR3 totals 12 residues. The CDR3 reads CASGSRGGLQFF. CDR3 DNA sequence: TGTGCCAGCGGTTCACGGGGGGGGTTGCAGTTCTTC.

The rearrangement joins TRBV30 to TRBJ1-3; D uncertain. V lost 1 base and J 0 bases, leaving 10 bases between the germline ends. Looked up from germline, CDR1 is GTSNPN and CDR2 is SVGIG (reference sequence). The CDR3 length is 15 residues. CDR3 sequence reads: CAWSARHHSGNTIYF. The CDR3 nucleotides read TGTGCCTGGAGTGCCAGACATCACTCTGGAAACACCATATATTTT. Full variable domain (outside the CDR3, taken from reference TRBV30 and TRBJ1-3): SQTIHQWPATLVQPVGSPLSLECTVEGTSNPNLYWYRQAAGRGLQLLFYSVGIGQISSEVPQNLSASRPQDRQFILSSKKLLLSDSGFYLCAWSARHHSGNTIYFGEGSWLTVV.

The chain recombines TRBV7-9 with TRBJ2-7; D tentatively fits TRBD1 or TRBD2 (6 bases each). Germline CDR1 is SEHNR and CDR2 is FQNEAQ (reference sequence). The CDR3 is 14 amino acids. The V gene lost 6 bases and the J gene lost 4 bases, with 16 bases spanning the gap. The CDR3 here is CASRPRGVGYEQYF. CDR3 bases: TGTGCCAGCAGACCTAGGGGGGTCGGATACGAGCAGTACTTC.

The rearrangement joins TRBV20-1 to TRBJ2-1, with TRBD1 as a possible D gene (6 bases). Germline CDR1 DFQATT, CDR2 SNEGSKA (reference sequence). The CDR3 contains 16 residues. The V end lost 0 bases, the J end lost 2 bases, and 14 bases lay between the germline ends. The CDR3 loop reads CSARDDGGHPYNEQFF. CDR3 in DNA: TGCAGTGCTAGAGACGATGGGGGACACCCCTACAATGAGCAGTTCTTC.

J is TRBJ1-1 and V is TRBV20-1; 11 nucleotides align to TRBD1. The CDR3 is 14 residues long. Trimming cost V 6 bases and J 4 bases; bases outside gene matches: 7. Per germline, CDR1 DFQATT and CDR2 SNEGSKA (reference sequence). CDR3 nucleotide sequence: TGCAGTGCGCCACCCGGGACAGGGGGCACTGAAGCTTTCTTT. It specifies CSAPPGTGGTEAFF.

The CDR3 DNA reads as TGTGCCTGGAGTGTATTGGGGGTCTACACCTTC. Translating gives CAWSVLGVYTF. The chain recombines TRBV30 with TRBJ1-2; a possible D gene is TRBD1 (5 bases). V lost 0 bases, J lost 10 bases, and 9 bases lay in between. Germline assignment: CDR1 GTSNPN and CDR2 SVGIG (reference sequence). CDR3 length equals 11 residues.

This chain links TRBV10-3 with TRBJ2-6; D gene uncertain. Trimming removed 10 bases at V and 0 bases at J, with 13 bases between. The CDR3 extends over 15 amino acids. Germline lookup yields CDR1 ENHRY and CDR2 SYGVKD. The CDR3 reads CATGPGPSGANVLTF. The CDR3 DNA sequence: TGTGCCACCGGGCCCGGCCCCTCTGGGGCCAACGTCCTGACTTTC.

This clonotype was counted only a few times. One end of the junction varies from germline; a read error may be responsible. The chain is built from TRBV30 and TRBJ1-2; maybe TRBD1 (5 bases). CDR1 GTSNPN and CDR2 SVGIG come from the germline V gene (reference sequence). This CDR3 contains 13 residues. CDR3 sequence: CARRGGGYYGYTF. DNA for the CDR3: TGTGCCCGGAGGGGCGGCGGATATTATGGCTACACCTTC.

This chain joins TRBV9 and TRBJ1-5; the match to TRBD1 covers 7 bases. The germline gives CDR1 SGDLS, CDR2 YYNGEE. J lost 3 bases, V lost 5 bases, and 8 bases had no gene match. The CDR3 consists of 15 residues. CDR3 coding DNA: TGTGCCAGCAGTGTCGGGACAGTCTCCAATCAGCCCCAGCATTTT. Residues: CASSVGTVSNQPQHF.

CDR3 DNA sequence: TGTGCCAGCAGCCCCGGCCGTCAGGGCTACACCTTC. This translates into CASSPGRQGYTF. The gene calls are TRBV3-1 and TRBJ1-2; no clear D gene. The germline V gene encodes CDR1 LGHDT and CDR2 YNNKEL (reference sequence). The CDR3 spans 12 residues. V lost 4 bases and J lost 8, with 11 bases in between.

V usage is TRBV25-1 and J usage is TRBJ2-7, with 9 nucleotides matching TRBD1. The ends lost 8 bases at V and 3 bases at J; junction bases unmatched: 8. Germline lookup yields CDR1 MGHDK and CDR2 SYGVNS. The CDR3 sequence is 14 residues long. CDR3 sequence reads: CASSAGQGDYEQYF. CDR3 coding DNA: TGTGCCAGCTCGGCGGGACAGGGAGACTACGAGCAGTACTTC.

This clonotype showed up just once. V usage is TRBV3-1 and J usage is TRBJ1-3; D gene uncertain. V was shortened by 3 bases and J by 4 bases, with 7 bases between the two germline ends. CDR3 size: 13 residues. Germline CDR1 is LGHDT and CDR2 is YNNKEL (reference sequence). The DNA of the CDR3 is TGTGCCAGCAGCCATTCGGGGGGAAACACCATATATTTT. Its protein is CASSHSGGNTIYF.

The chain uses TRBV20-1 and TRBJ2-5, with D possibly TRBD2 on 6 matching bases. The germline CDR1 and CDR2 sequences are DFQATT and SNEGSKA (reference sequence). V was shortened by 2 bases and J by 3 bases, with 13 bases between the two germline ends. This CDR3 contains 14 residues. CDR3 in amino acids: CSARSSGGEETQYF. DNA for the CDR3: TGCAGTGCTAGATCAAGTGGCGGGGAAGAGACCCAGTACTTC.

V and J are TRBV3-1 and TRBJ2-2; the D gene is possibly TRBD2 (5 bases). The ends were cut back, 4 bases at V and 7 bases at J, with 13 bases in the middle. The CDR3 runs 14 residues. Per the germline V gene, CDR1 is LGHDT and CDR2 is YNNKEL (reference sequence). This CDR3 reads CASSRADRDGELFF. CDR3 bases: TGTGCCAGCAGCCGAGCCGACCGGGACGGGGAGCTGTTTTTT.

This rearrangement joins TRBV25-1 to TRBJ2-3, with 11 bases aligning to TRBD2. V lost 4 bases and J lost 2; bases outside the gene matches: 5. Germline V gives CDR1 MGHDK, CDR2 SYGVNS. The CDR3 loop spans 16 amino acids. CDR3 sequence: CASSGGLAANTDTQYF. In DNA, the CDR3 is TGTGCCAGCAGTGGGGGACTAGCGGCAAACACAGATACGCAGTATTTT. The variable domain in full, completed from reference TRBV25-1 and TRBJ2-3, reads EADIYQTPRYLVIGTGKKITLECSQTMGHDKMYWYQQDPGMELHLIHYSYGVNSTEKGDLSSESTVSRIRTEHFPLTLESARPSHTSQYLCASSGGLAANTDTQYFGPGTRLTVL.

The V and J genes are TRBV30 and TRBJ1-1; D gene uncertain. Trimming pared 2 bases from V and 6 bases from J, leaving 7 bases between. The length of the CDR3 is 11 residues. Germline values: CDR1 GTSNPN, CDR2 SVGIG (reference sequence). CDR3 DNA sequence: TGTGCCTGGAGTCCCCAGGCTGAAGCTTTCTTT. This codes for CAWSPQAEAFF.

This chain connects TRBV7-9 to TRBJ2-3; D is ambiguous. Looked up from germline, CDR1 is SEHNR and CDR2 is FQNEAQ (reference sequence). V shed 2 bases and J shed 2 bases, with 8 bases lying between them. The CDR3 spans 14 residues. The CDR3 DNA sequence: TGTGCCAGCAGCTTACTCCAGACCACAGATACGCAGTATTTT. This translates into CASSLLQTTDTQYF. Using reference TRBV7-9 and TRBJ2-3 for the parts outside the CDR3, the full variable domain is DTGVSQNPRHKITKRGQNVTFRCDPISEHNRLYWYRQTLGQGPEFLTYFQNEAQLEKSRLLSDRFSAERPKGSFSTLEIQRTEQGDSAMYLCASSLLQTTDTQYFGPGTRLTVL.

This chain uses TRBV29-1 with TRBJ2-5; TRBD1 aligns across 9 bases. Per germline, CDR1 SQVTM and CDR2 ANQGSEA. Germline trimming cut 5 bases from V and 4 bases from J; bases unmatched to any gene: 8. The CDR3 covers 14 residues. CDR3 nucleotide sequence: TGCAGCGTTTGGGGACAGGGTGTGGGAGAGACCCAGTACTTC. As protein: CSVWGQGVGETQYF.

This sequence joins TRBV30 and TRBJ2-7; D is uncertain. Per germline, CDR1 GTSNPN and CDR2 SVGIG (reference sequence). Trimming took off 1 base at V and 6 bases at J, with 7 bases between the two ends. The CDR3 covers 11 residues. CDR3 nucleotide sequence: TGTGCCTGGAGTGCTAGGTTCGAGCAGTACTTC. Residues: CAWSARFEQYF. Drawing the rest from reference TRBV30 and TRBJ2-7, the complete variable domain is SQTIHQWPATLVQPVGSPLSLECTVEGTSNPNLYWYRQAAGRGLQLLFYSVGIGQISSEVPQNLSASRPQDRQFILSSKKLLLSDSGFYLCAWSARFEQYFGPGTRLTVT.

V gene TRBV20-1 combines with J gene TRBJ2-2, with D unresolved. Per the germline V gene, CDR1 is DFQATT and CDR2 is SNEGSKA (reference sequence). This CDR3 region has 14 residues. V was clipped by 6 bases and J by 1 base, with 12 bases between them. The CDR3 DNA reads as TGCAGTGCCATGTTGGGTGGGAACACCGGGGAGCTGTTTTTT. Translating it yields CSAMLGGNTGELFF.

The V and J genes are TRBV3-1 and TRBJ2-7; D might be TRBD1 or TRBD2, each matching 5 bases. Trimming took off 3 bases at V and 3 bases at J, with 12 bases between the two ends. CDR1 is LGHDT, CDR2 YNNKEL, per germline (reference sequence). This CDR3 has 14 residues. For the CDR3, the DNA is TGTGCCAGCAGCCATGGGACCCCAAACTACGAGCAGTACTTC. Translation: CASSHGTPNYEQYF.

The chain has TRBV20-1 and TRBJ2-3; no reliable D call. Trimming removed 3 bases from V and 2 bases from J, with 12 bases in between. This CDR3 contains 14 residues. Germline V lookup: CDR1 DFQATT, CDR2 SNEGSKA (reference sequence). The CDR3 loop is CSARGSAITDTQYF. CDR3 coding DNA: TGCAGTGCTAGGGGCTCAGCTATCACAGATACGCAGTATTTT.

The chain uses TRBV3-1 and TRBJ1-1, with 7 bases aligning to TRBD1. V was pared by 3 bases and J by 5 bases, with 12 bases of the junction left unmatched. The germline CDR1 and CDR2 sequences are LGHDT and YNNKEL (reference sequence). This CDR3 is 16 amino acids long. CDR3 coding DNA: TGTGCCAGCAGCCATAGGGGGCGTCCGGTAGGGACTGAAGCTTTCTTT. This codes for CASSHRGRPVGTEAFF.

The chain links TRBV20-1 to TRBJ1-1, with 8 bases identical to TRBD1. Trimming took 1 base from V and 5 from J; bases not matched to a gene: 3. CDR3 length: 13 amino acids. CDR1 DFQATT and CDR2 SNEGSKA come from the germline V gene (reference sequence). Written as DNA, the CDR3 is TGCAGTGCTAGAGGGACAGGGCGGACTGAAGCTTTCTTT. This translates into CSARGTGRTEAFF.

A single count supports this clonotype. CDR3: CASGATADTQYF. DNA of the CDR3: TGTGCCAGTGGCGCGACGGCAGATACGCAGTATTTT. This chain joins TRBV6-6 and TRBJ2-3; D call uncertain. CDR1 and CDR2 (germline): MNHNY, SVGAGI (reference sequence). The ends were cut back, 9 bases at V and 4 bases at J, with 11 bases in the middle. The CDR3 loop spans 12 amino acids.

V usage is TRBV20-1 and J usage is TRBJ1-1; D possibly corresponds to TRBD1 (5 bases). The CDR3 runs 12 residues. CDR1 and CDR2 (germline): DFQATT, SNEGSKA (reference sequence). With 5 bases removed from V and 2 bases from J, the gap between germline ends came to 9 bases. This chain's CDR3 is CSAGTDNTEAFF. CDR3 sequence (DNA): TGCAGTGCTGGGACTGATAACACTGAAGCTTTCTTT.

The gene calls are TRBV30 and TRBJ2-7, with TRBD2 as a possible D gene (7 bases). The germline CDR1 and CDR2 sequences are GTSNPN and SVGIG (reference sequence). CDR3 length: 14 residues. The ends were cut back, 0 bases at V and 5 bases at J, with 14 bases in the middle. The CDR3 nucleotides read TGTGCCTGGAGTGTACGGGGGGCCCCCCACGAGCAGTACTTC. This sequence encodes CAWSVRGAPHEQYF.

The chain recombines TRBV7-3 with TRBJ1-2, with D hard to call. This CDR3 comprises 13 residues. V was trimmed by 3 bases and J by 7 bases, leaving 12 bases between them. From germline, CDR1 is SGHTA and CDR2 FQGTGA. The CDR3 protein is CASSLELGSGYTF. DNA of the CDR3: TGTGCCAGCAGCTTGGAGCTAGGGTCTGGCTACACCTTC. Full variable domain (remainder filled in from reference TRBV7-3 and TRBJ1-2): GAGVSQTPSNKVTEKGKYVELRCDPISGHTALYWYRQSLGQGPEFLIYFQGTGAADDSGLPNDRFFAVRPEGSVSTLKIQRTERGDSAVYLCASSLELGSGYTFGSGTRLTVV.

The V call is TRBV20-1, the J call TRBJ2-6; 7 positions match TRBD1. Trimming took 5 bases from V and 1 from J; bases not matched to a gene: 17. This CDR3 is 19 amino acids long. Germline V CDR1 and CDR2: DFQATT, SNEGSKA (reference sequence). CDR3 bases: TGCAGTGCTGGTGCCCTAAGACAGGGTAAGGGATCTGGGGCCAACGTCCTGACTTTC. This codes for CSAGALRQGKGSGANVLTF.